This TCR beta chain was sequenced for a study of T cells after yellow fever vaccination. Study findings and constraints: Sorted repertoires could include abundant contaminating clonotypes from bulk cells. A large majority of primary-vaccination clones showed up again after the booster (about 96% CD4, around 90% CD8). Though it reached lower strength, the secondary response hit its peak faster, day 5 versus 15.

As TCR cDNA was made by 5'RACE template switching, a universal primer site and UMIs were added. TCRdb reprocessed the 5' RACE reads via MiXCR and lists one record per CDR3 protein. The repertoire consists of 510,000 or so distinct CDR3 sequences, with 15% to 20% occurring once and the leading ten covering roughly an eighth. Concerning this clonotype itself: The antigen is undetermined.

The ends were cut back, 5 bases at V and 6 bases at J, with 11 bases in the middle. Germline values: CDR1 SGHAT, CDR2 FQNNGV. This CDR3 region has 13 residues. The V gene is TRBV11-2, the J gene TRBJ2-1, with a possible D match to TRBD2 (6 bases). The sample here was PBMCs, taken 15 days after the yellow fever booster vaccination. The clonotype was recovered from a man younger than 45 who received the YFV17D yellow fever vaccine. CDR3 coding DNA: TGTGCCAGCAGCCCCGGGACTTTCAATGAGCAGTTCTTC. The encoded protein is CASSPGTFNEQFF.